The next 27 T cell receptor beta chains were all read from a single sample in a study of cytomegalovirus exposure and HLA in healthy donors. The PCR made use of 60 Vbeta and 13 Jbeta primers. Measured with immunoSEQ multiplex PCR; TCRdb has only the in-frame clones, and not every one. The sample includes roughly 160,000 clones, more than 60% of them seen just once. Input material: PBMCs. These receptors were collected from a man aged 35-49 years in good health and CMV-seronegative.

The CDR3 region has the DNA TGTGCCAGCAGCGGACCGGGACTAGGTTTGTACAATGAGCAGTTCTTC. Protein: CASSGPGLGLYNEQFF. This chain links TRBV5-6 with TRBJ2-1; 8 bases are shared with TRBD2. The CDR3 runs 16 residues. Trimming at V came to 4 bases and at J to 4 bases, leaving 10 bases not matched to a gene. In germline, CDR1 is SGHDT, CDR2 YYEEEE. Filled out from reference TRBV5-6 and TRBJ2-1, the complete variable domain reads DAGVTQSPTHLIKTRGQQVTLRCSPKSGHDTVSWYQQALGQGPQFIFQYYEEEERQRGNFPDRFSGHQFPNYSSELNVNALLLGDSALYLCASSGPGLGLYNEQFFGPGTRLTVL.

V and J are TRBV6-5 and TRBJ2-7, with 7 bases identical to TRBD1. After removal of 6 bases from V and 0 bases from J, the junction contained 8 bases not matched to a gene. CDR3 size: 15 residues. CDR1 is MNHEY, CDR2 SVGAGI, per germline. The CDR3 loop is CASSLKQGSSYEQYF. For the CDR3, the DNA is TGTGCCAGCAGCTTGAAACAGGGGAGCTCCTACGAGCAGTACTTC.

In DNA form, the CDR3 reads TGTGCCAGCAGCGTAGCTACGGGGGGGCCCTCCTACGAGCAGTACTTC. It codes for CASSVATGGPSYEQYF. This chain connects TRBV9 to TRBJ2-7; 8 nucleotides align to TRBD2. The CDR3 consists of 16 residues. The junction had 5 bases not matched to a gene; V was cut back by 0 bases and J by 0 bases. Germline-derived CDR1 and CDR2 are SGDLS and YYNGEE.

The chain is built from TRBV7-9 and TRBJ1-5; D is perhaps TRBD1 (6 bases). The CDR3 length is 15 residues. V gave up 1 base and J gave up 8 bases, with 15 bases separating them. CDR1 and CDR2 (germline): SEHNR, FQNEAQ (reference sequence). The CDR3 nucleotides are TGTGCCAGCAGCTTAGGGCAGGTTGAGGGGGAGCCCCAGCATTTT. Translating gives CASSLGQVEGEPQHF.

The rearrangement joins TRBV4-1 to TRBJ2-3, with 8 bases fitting TRBD1. V lost 4 bases to trimming and J lost 1 base; unmatched junction nucleotides: 4. The V gene's germline CDR1 is MGHRA and CDR2 YSYEKL. The CDR3 is made up of 15 amino acids. The CDR3 coding sequence is TGCGCCAGCAGCCGAGGGACAGGAGGCACAGATACGCAGTATTTT. It codes for CASSRGTGGTDTQYF.

This clone was detected only a few times. J is TRBJ2-3 and V is TRBV5-4; tentatively, D is TRBD2 (5 bases). The ends were cut back, 4 bases at V and 2 bases at J, with 17 bases in the middle. The CDR3 has 16 residues. The germline CDR1 and CDR2 sequences are SGHNT and YYREEE (reference sequence). The CDR3 protein is CASSPGGRTPTDTQYF. CDR3 DNA sequence: TGTGCCAGCAGCCCTGGAGGCCGCACACCCACAGATACGCAGTATTTT.

The chain combines TRBV21-1 with TRBJ2-5; the table's D call, TRBD2, has no DNA check behind it. TRBV21-1 is given as a pseudogene. The CDR3 spans 15 residues. CDR3 nucleotides: TGTGCCATAGCCTTCGAAGGACTACCACAAGAGACCCAGTACTTC. It yields the protein CAIAFEGLPQETQYF.

This clone was seen more than once but under ten times. The chain joins TRBV10-2 to TRBJ2-7; perhaps TRBD1 as D (5 bases). V lost 2 bases, J lost 3 bases, and 20 bases lay in between. The CDR3 spans 17 residues. Germline CDR1 reads WSHSY; CDR2 reads SAAADI. CDR3 amino acids: CASSEPQVLGWGYEQYF. Here the CDR3 DNA reads TGCGCCAGCAGTGAGCCACAGGTACTGGGTTGGGGCTACGAGCAGTACTTC.

This clone turned up a few times. The V call is TRBV6-5, the J call TRBJ1-1; 7 bases map to TRBD1. CDR1 is MNHEY and CDR2 is SVGAGI in the germline V gene. The CDR3 is made up of 14 amino acids. V lost 4 bases, J lost 3 bases, and 5 bases stayed unmatched. The CDR3 bases are TGTGCCAGCAGTTGGGGGGACAGAGACACTGAAGCTTTCTTT. It specifies CASSWGDRDTEAFF.

Written as DNA, the CDR3 is TGCGCCAGCAGTGCCCACAGGGGATTAATGAACACTGAAGCTTTCTTT. It yields the protein CASSAHRGLMNTEAFF. The chain combines TRBV10-2 with TRBJ1-1; 7 nucleotides agree with TRBD1. This CDR3 comprises 16 residues. Germline-derived CDR1 and CDR2 are WSHSY and SAAADI. After removal of 4 bases from V and 0 bases from J, the junction contained 8 bases not matched to a gene.

The V gene is TRBV5-4, the J gene TRBJ1-1; TRBD1 is a possible D gene (5 bases). The germline V gene encodes CDR1 SGHNT and CDR2 YYREEE (reference sequence). The CDR3 totals 14 residues. Trimming stripped 4 bases from V and 1 base from J, with 11 bases between. This chain's CDR3 is CASSDRIGNTEAFF. The DNA for the CDR3 is TGTGCCAGCAGCGACAGAATCGGGAACACTGAAGCTTTCTTT.

This chain joins TRBV27 and TRBJ1-5; TRBD1 matches 9 bases. V was pared by 6 bases and J by 0 bases, with 15 bases of the junction left unmatched. Germline V gene sequence: CDR1 MNHEY, CDR2 SMNVEV (reference sequence). CDR3 length: 19 amino acids. The CDR3 protein is CASSRWGQGAQNSNQPQHF. In DNA, the CDR3 is TGTGCCAGCAGCAGATGGGGACAGGGCGCGCAAAATAGCAATCAGCCCCAGCATTTT.

The J gene is TRBJ1-5, the V gene TRBV27, with a possible D match to TRBD1 (6 bases). Germline V gives CDR1 MNHEY, CDR2 SMNVEV (reference sequence). This CDR3 region has 16 residues. V was trimmed by 4 bases and J by 2 bases, leaving 15 bases between them. CDR3 in DNA: TGTGCCAGCAGTTCCCGGGCAGGGGTGGGCAATCAGCCCCAGCATTTT. Translating gives CASSSRAGVGNQPQHF.

The chain joins TRBV27 to TRBJ1-1; 8 positions match TRBD1. J lost 6 bases, V lost 0 bases, and 9 bases had no gene match. The CDR3 spans 16 residues. Germline values: CDR1 MNHEY, CDR2 SMNVEV (reference sequence). CDR3 sequence reads: CASSLSQGARLAEAFF. The CDR3 DNA sequence: TGTGCCAGCAGTTTATCCCAGGGGGCTAGATTGGCTGAAGCTTTCTTT.

This rearrangement joins TRBV5-4 to TRBJ2-5, with a possible D match to TRBD1 (5 bases). The J call may be wrong; the DNA end is better matched by TRBJ2-7. This CDR3 contains 15 residues. The V gene's germline CDR1 is SGHNT and CDR2 YYREEE (reference sequence). CDR3 sequence (DNA): TGTGCCAGCAGCTTGGGGACAAAAGGCTCCTACGAGCAGTACTTC. The encoded protein is CASSLGTKGSYEQYF.

This chain links TRBV6-6 with TRBJ2-1, with D possibly matching TRBD2 (6 bases). Germline V gene data show CDR1 as MNHNY and CDR2 as SVGAGI (reference sequence). Trimming removed 5 bases at V and 1 base at J, with 9 bases between. The CDR3 spans 14 residues. DNA for the CDR3: TGTGCCAGCAGTCTTCGGGGGTCCTACAATGAGCAGTTCTTC. Its protein is CASSLRGSYNEQFF.

This chain connects TRBV6-6 to TRBJ2-3; D is perhaps TRBD1 (6 bases). V lost 7 bases to trimming and J lost 3 bases, with 14 bases between them. The V gene's germline CDR1 is MNHNY and CDR2 SVGAGI (reference sequence). The CDR3 runs 14 residues. The DNA of the CDR3 is TGTGCCAGCATGGTAGGGGGAGCGACAGATACGCAGTATTTT. Translating it yields CASMVGGATDTQYF.

This chain connects TRBV28 to TRBJ1-1, with D tentatively TRBD1 (6 bases). The germline V and J ends were trimmed by 3 bases and 4 bases, with 15 bases remaining between them. The germline V gene has CDR1 MDHEN and CDR2 SYDVKM. The CDR3 has 15 residues. CDR3 DNA: TGTGCCAGCAGTTTCAGCGGAAACAGGGCCACTGAAGCTTTCTTT. Translating gives CASSFSGNRATEAFF. The full variable domain, in which reference TRBV28 and TRBJ1-1 provide the parts outside the CDR3, is DVKVTQSSRYLVKRTGEKVFLECVQDMDHENMFWYRQDPGLGLRLIYFSYDVKMKEKGDIPEGYSVSREKKERFSLILESASTNQTSMYLCASSFSGNRATEAFFGQGTRLTVV.

This chain uses TRBV6-1 with TRBJ2-2, with a tentative D call TRBD1 (6 bases). This CDR3 has 15 residues. Germline CDR1 and CDR2: MNHNS and SASEGT. The V end lost 6 bases, the J end lost 1 base, and 12 bases lay between the germline ends. The CDR3 reads CASRALQGNTGELFF. The CDR3, as DNA: TGTGCCAGCAGGGCCTTACAGGGGAACACCGGGGAGCTGTTTTTT.

The chain links TRBV6-5 to TRBJ2-3; TRBD2 matches at 10 bases. V shed 5 bases and J 2 bases; nucleotides not matched to a gene: 4. Per germline, CDR1 MNHEY and CDR2 SVGAGI. The CDR3 covers 15 residues. This CDR3 reads CASSPGLAYTDTQYF. The CDR3 DNA follows: TGTGCCAGCAGTCCGGGACTAGCGTACACAGATACGCAGTATTTT.

This rearrangement joins TRBV6-5 to TRBJ2-2, with D tentatively TRBD1 (6 bases). This CDR3 is 13 amino acids long. V lost 7 bases, J lost 6 bases, and 12 bases lay in between. Per the germline V gene, CDR1 is MNHEY and CDR2 is SVGAGI. The CDR3 here is CASNPTGPGELFF. The CDR3 DNA follows: TGTGCCAGCAACCCTACAGGGCCCGGGGAGCTGTTTTTT.

The chain carries TRBV5-6 and TRBJ2-3; 8 nucleotides agree with TRBD2. The CDR3 length is 15 residues. In germline, CDR1 is SGHDT, CDR2 YYEEEE. V lost 1 base, J lost 5 bases, and 6 bases stayed unmatched. CDR3 DNA sequence: TGTGCCAGCAGCTTGTCGTTCCTAGCGGGAGATACGCAGTATTTT. Translation: CASSLSFLAGDTQYF. The full variable domain, with the rest looked up from reference TRBV5-6 and TRBJ2-3, is DAGVTQSPTHLIKTRGQQVTLRCSPKSGHDTVSWYQQALGQGPQFIFQYYEEEERQRGNFPDRFSGHQFPNYSSELNVNALLLGDSALYLCASSLSFLAGDTQYFGPGTRLTVL.

This rearrangement joins TRBV19 to TRBJ1-1; 8 bases line up with TRBD1. Trimming removed 4 bases from V and 5 bases from J; junction bases left unmatched: 3. This CDR3 comprises 13 residues. The V gene's germline CDR1 is LNHDA and CDR2 SQIVND (reference sequence). The DNA for the CDR3 is TGTGCCAGTAGTAACAGGGGGTTAACTGAAGCTTTCTTT. Its protein product is CASSNRGLTEAFF.

The genes are TRBV6-5 and TRBJ1-4, with 9 positions matching TRBD1. Germline CDR1 reads MNHEY; CDR2 reads SVGAGI. V lost 2 bases, J lost 5 bases, and 3 bases stayed unmatched. The CDR3 runs 15 residues. CDR3 loop: CASSYGTGLNEKLFF. The CDR3 DNA follows: TGTGCCAGCAGTTACGGGACAGGGTTGAATGAAAAACTGTTTTTT.

J is TRBJ2-3 and V is TRBV7-9, with D maybe TRBD1 (6 bases). V shed 3 bases and J shed 0 bases, with 13 bases lying between them. The CDR3 consists of 16 residues. Germline loops: CDR1 SEHNR, CDR2 FQNEAQ (reference sequence). CDR3 sequence (DNA): TGTGCCAGCAGCTTCAGGGGTCAGGTTAGCACAGATACGCAGTATTTT. It is translated as CASSFRGQVSTDTQYF.

The V call is TRBV2, the J call TRBJ2-7, with 8 positions matching TRBD2. The V and J ends lost 3 bases and 4 bases, in that order; junction bases with no gene match: 8. Germline-derived CDR1 and CDR2 are SNHLY and FYNNEI. CDR3 size: 15 residues. CDR3 amino acids: CASSDPPGGFYEQYF. Here the CDR3 DNA reads TGTGCCAGCAGTGACCCCCCGGGGGGGTTTTACGAGCAGTACTTC. The full variable domain, its missing parts supplied by reference TRBV2 and TRBJ2-7, is EPEVTQTPSHQVTQMGQEVILRCVPISNHLYFYWYRQILGQKVEFLVSFYNNEISEKSEIFDDQFSVERPDGSNFTLKIRSTKLEDSAMYFCASSDPPGGFYEQYFGPGTRLTVT.

This clone has just one count. The gene calls are TRBV5-1 and TRBJ1-3, with 10 bases matching TRBD1. This CDR3 has 15 residues. Germline CDR1 is SGHRS and CDR2 is YFSETQ. V was clipped by 3 bases and J by 4 bases; unmatched bases: 4. Here the CDR3 reads CASSSGTGVGNTIYF. Written as DNA, the CDR3 is TGCGCCAGCAGCTCCGGGACAGGGGTCGGAAACACCATATATTTT.